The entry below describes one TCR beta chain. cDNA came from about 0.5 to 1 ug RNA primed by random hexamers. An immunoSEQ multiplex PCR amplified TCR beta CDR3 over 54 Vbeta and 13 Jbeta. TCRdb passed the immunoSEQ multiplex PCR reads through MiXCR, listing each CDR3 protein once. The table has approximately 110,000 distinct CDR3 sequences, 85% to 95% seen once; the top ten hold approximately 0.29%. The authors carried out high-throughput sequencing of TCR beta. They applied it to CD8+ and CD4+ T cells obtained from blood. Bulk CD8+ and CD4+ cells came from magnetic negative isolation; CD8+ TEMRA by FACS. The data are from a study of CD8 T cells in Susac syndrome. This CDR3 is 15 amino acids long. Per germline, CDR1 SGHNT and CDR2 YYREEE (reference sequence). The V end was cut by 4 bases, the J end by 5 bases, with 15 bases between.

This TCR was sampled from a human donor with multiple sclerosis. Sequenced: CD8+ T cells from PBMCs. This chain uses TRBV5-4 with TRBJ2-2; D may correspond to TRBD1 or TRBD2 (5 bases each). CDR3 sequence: CASSRPGEGTGELFF. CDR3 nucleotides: TGTGCCAGCAGCCGACCTGGTGAGGGGACCGGGGAGCTGTTTTTT.